The 18 T cell receptor beta chains reported below all come from one sample, sequenced in a study of blood T cell repertoires in COVID-19. Data came from immunoSEQ multiplex PCR; TCRdb stores just in-frame clones and leaves some out. This sample has some 390,000 clones, with about 91% found just once. Material for sequencing was peripheral blood. The receptors were gathered from a woman aged 40 to 50 with COVID-19, enrolled during active disease.

This rearrangement joins TRBV4-1 to TRBJ2-1, with D possibly being TRBD1 (5 bases). Germline V CDR1 and CDR2: MGHRA, YSYEKL. This CDR3 contains 14 residues. Between the trimmed V and J ends, which lost 0 bases and 7 bases, there was a span of 10 bases. The CDR3 loop is CASSQEPQGNEQFF. The CDR3 DNA reads as TGCGCCAGCAGCCAAGAGCCTCAGGGAAATGAGCAGTTCTTC.

The V and J genes are TRBV15 and TRBJ2-7; 10 bases match TRBD1. Germline V CDR1 and CDR2: LNHNV, YYDKDF (reference sequence). The CDR3 spans 14 residues. After removal of 5 bases from V and 7 bases from J, the junction contained 8 bases not matched to a gene. CDR3 in amino acids: CATSYEDRGDEQYF. As DNA, the CDR3 is TGTGCCACCAGCTATGAGGACAGGGGGGATGAGCAGTACTTC.

V gene TRBV28 combines with J gene TRBJ1-5; a possible D gene is TRBD1 (6 bases). Trimming stripped 2 bases from V and 7 bases from J, with 15 bases between. This CDR3 comprises 15 residues. The germline gives CDR1 MDHEN, CDR2 SYDVKM. For the CDR3, the DNA is TGTGCCAGCAGTTTAAGGGGGAACTACGCCCAGCCCCAGCATTTT. It yields the protein CASSLRGNYAQPQHF. The full variable domain, completed using reference TRBV28 and TRBJ1-5, is DVKVTQSSRYLVKRTGEKVFLECVQDMDHENMFWYRQDPGLGLRLIYFSYDVKMKEKGDIPEGYSVSREKKERFSLILESASTNQTSMYLCASSLRGNYAQPQHFGDGTRLSIL.

The rearrangement joins TRBV7-6 to TRBJ2-7; TRBD2 aligns across 10 bases. Germline-derived CDR1 and CDR2 are SGHVS and FNYEAQ. The V gene end was trimmed by 1 base and the J gene end by 4 bases; junction bases not matched to a gene: 4. The CDR3 spans 15 residues. This CDR3 is CASSLEASGGYEQYF. CDR3 sequence (DNA): TGTGCCAGCAGCTTAGAGGCTAGCGGGGGTTACGAGCAGTACTTC.

The genes are TRBV5-1 and TRBJ1-3; tentative D call: TRBD1 (5 bases). Trimming removed 0 bases at V and 2 bases at J, with 6 bases between. Germline V gene sequence: CDR1 SGHRS, CDR2 YFSETQ. The CDR3 loop spans 14 amino acids. The CDR3, as DNA: TGCGCCAGCAGCTTGGCAGGGACTGGAAACACCATATATTTT. Translating it yields CASSLAGTGNTIYF.

This clone was picked up one time. The chain links TRBV19 to TRBJ1-2, with TRBD1 as a possible D gene (5 bases). The CDR3 sequence is 13 residues long. V was cut by 4 bases and J by 5 bases, with 11 bases left in between. CDR1 and CDR2 (germline): LNHDA, SQIVND (reference sequence). This CDR3 reads CASSTPRGYGYTF. CDR3 DNA: TGTGCCAGTAGTACCCCTAGGGGATATGGCTACACCTTC.

As concerns this clone: One junction end does not reproduce the germline sequence, and a read error may be involved. The chain links TRBV9 to TRBJ1-3; no clear D gene. There are 13 residues in the CDR3. Germline CDR1 reads SGDLS; CDR2 reads YYNGEE. The CDR3 is CASSVAGGSTIYF. In nucleotides, the CDR3 is TGTGCCAGCAGCGTGGCAGGTGGAAGCACCATATATTTT. Full variable domain (remainder filled in from reference TRBV9 and TRBJ1-3): DSGVTQTPKHLITATGQRVTLRCSPRSGDLSVYWYQQSLDQGLQFLIQYYNGEERAKGNILERFSAQQFPDLHSELNLSSLELGDSALYFCASSVAGGSTIYFGEGSWLTVV.

The rearrangement joins TRBV3-1 (or the pseudogene TRBV3-2) to TRBJ2-3; TRBD2 aligns across 16 bases. J gave up 6 bases and V 5 bases, and 17 bases lay outside the gene matches. This CDR3 spans 20 amino acids. Germline CDR1 and CDR2: LGHDT and YNNKEL (reference sequence). The CDR3 DNA is TGTGCCAGCAGCTTTCGAGGGACTAGCGGGAGGGCCGTCATCAGGGATACGCAGTATTTT. Protein sequence: CASSFRGTSGRAVIRDTQYF.

The chain uses TRBV12-5 and TRBJ1-2; TRBD1 matches 7 bases. V trimming: 0 bases; J trimming: 2 bases; junction bases outside the gene matches: 6. CDR1 is LGHNT and CDR2 is FRNRAP in the germline V gene. The CDR3 has 16 amino acids. CDR3 sequence: CASGLVREGANYGYTF. The CDR3 bases are TGTGCTAGTGGTTTGGTACGAGAGGGGGCGAACTATGGCTACACCTTC.

The chain joins TRBV11-2 to TRBJ2-2, with TRBD1 identical over 7 bases. Per germline, CDR1 SGHAT and CDR2 FQNNGV. The CDR3 is 15 amino acids. The V gene end was trimmed by 5 bases and the J gene end by 7 bases; junction bases not matched to a gene: 10. The CDR3 is CASSRSEGAGGELFF. CDR3 coding DNA: TGTGCCAGCAGCCGTTCCGAGGGGGCGGGCGGGGAGCTGTTTTTT.

In its sample, this clone was seen a few times. The rearrangement joins TRBV19 to TRBJ1-6, with D unresolved. The germline V and J ends were trimmed by 8 bases and 3 bases, with 14 bases remaining between them. Looked up from germline, CDR1 is LNHDA and CDR2 is SQIVND (reference sequence). The CDR3 runs 15 residues. CDR3 in DNA: TGTGCCAGTCCCCCCCCGGGGATCTATAATTCACCCCTCCACTTT. Its translation is CASPPPGIYNSPLHF. Full variable domain (missing parts from reference TRBV19 and TRBJ1-6): DGGITQSPKYLFRKEGQNVTLSCEQNLNHDAMYWYRQDPGQGLRLIYYSQIVNDFQKGDIAEGYSVSREKKESFPLTVTSAQKNPTAFYLCASPPPGIYNSPLHFGNGTRLTVT.

A few counts support this clone. The rearrangement uses TRBV7-2 and TRBJ1-5; the D is unclear. The CDR3 loop spans 13 amino acids. CDR1 is SGHTA, CDR2 FQGNSA, per germline. Trimming left V 2 bases short and J 4 bases short, with 6 bases between. CDR3 DNA: TGTGCCAGCAGCTTAAAGCCGAATCAGCCCCAGCATTTT. It yields the protein CASSLKPNQPQHF.

The CDR3 region is CASSFPTGRSYEQYF. The CDR3 region has the DNA TGTGCCAGCAGTTTTCCGACAGGCCGCTCCTACGAGCAGTACTTC. This chain joins TRBV28 and TRBJ2-7; D might be TRBD1 (6 bases). CDR3 length: 15 amino acids. Germline lookup yields CDR1 MDHEN and CDR2 SYDVKM. V lost 3 bases, J lost 0 bases, and 12 bases lay in between.

The V call is TRBV2, the J call TRBJ1-1; unclear D gene. V gave up 6 bases and J gave up 4 bases, with 15 bases separating them. The CDR3 has 14 residues. Germline assignment: CDR1 SNHLY and CDR2 FYNNEI. CDR3 sequence reads: CASRIRPRATEAFF. The CDR3 nucleotides are TGTGCCAGCAGAATCAGACCGAGGGCCACTGAAGCTTTCTTT.

The gene calls are TRBV27 and TRBJ2-1; the D gene is possibly TRBD1 (5 bases). V lost 2 bases, J lost 5 bases, and 16 bases lay in between. CDR3 length equals 16 residues. Germline loops: CDR1 MNHEY, CDR2 SMNVEV (reference sequence). The CDR3 loop is CASSLRRAGPHNEQFF. The CDR3 DNA reads TGTGCCAGCAGTTTACGTCGGGCAGGGCCCCACAATGAGCAGTTCTTC.

The rearrangement uses TRBV20-1 and TRBJ2-7, with a weak D call TRBD1 (5 bases). Germline lookup yields CDR1 DFQATT and CDR2 SNEGSKA (reference sequence). The CDR3 is made up of 12 amino acids. Trimming removed 3 bases at V and 3 bases at J, with 9 bases between. CDR3 nucleotide sequence: TGCAGTGCTAGTTACAGGTTCTACGAGCAGTACTTC. Translation gives CSASYRFYEQYF.

The chain uses TRBV27 and TRBJ2-1; 13 bases line up with TRBD2. The CDR3 covers 20 residues. The germline V gene has CDR1 MNHEY and CDR2 SMNVEV (reference sequence). V lost 4 bases, J lost 5 bases, and 17 bases stayed unmatched. As DNA, the CDR3 is TGTGCCAGCAGTTCTTTCCCGGGACTAGCGGGGAAGAGGATTAACAATGAGCAGTTCTTC. Translated: CASSSFPGLAGKRINNEQFF.

The chain couples TRBV5-1 to TRBJ1-4; 7 bases map to TRBD1. This CDR3 has 14 residues. Germline CDR1 reads SGHRS; CDR2 reads YFSETQ. J lost 5 bases, V lost 5 bases, and 6 bases had no gene match. The CDR3 here is CASSLEGANEKLFF. The CDR3 bases are TGCGCCAGCAGTCTCGAGGGGGCAAATGAAAAACTGTTTTTT.